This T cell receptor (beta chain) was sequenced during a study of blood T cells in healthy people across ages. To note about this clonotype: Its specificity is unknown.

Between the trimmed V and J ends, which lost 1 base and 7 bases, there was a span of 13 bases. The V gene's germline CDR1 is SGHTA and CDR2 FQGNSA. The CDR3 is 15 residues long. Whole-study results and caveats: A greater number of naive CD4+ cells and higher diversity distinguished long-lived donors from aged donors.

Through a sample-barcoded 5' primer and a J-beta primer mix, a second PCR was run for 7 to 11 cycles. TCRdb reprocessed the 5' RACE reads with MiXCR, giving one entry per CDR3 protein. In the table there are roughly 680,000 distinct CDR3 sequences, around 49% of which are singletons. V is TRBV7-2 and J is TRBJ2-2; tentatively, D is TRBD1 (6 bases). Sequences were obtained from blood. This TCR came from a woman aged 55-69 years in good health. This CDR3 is CASSLGAGANGELFF. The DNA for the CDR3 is TGTGCCAGCAGCTTAGGAGCAGGGGCCAACGGGGAGCTGTTTTTT.